This TCR beta chain was profiled in a study of T cells in Graves' hyperthyroidism and ophthalmopathy. This CDR3 is 16 amino acids long. Trimming removed 5 bases from V and 7 bases from J; junction bases left unmatched: 9. Template material for amplifying TCR beta CDR3 regions consisted of RNA transcripts. The HTBI set primed first-round TCR CDR3 RT-PCR. Using its own MiXCR run on the multiplex PCR reads, TCRdb lists one record per CDR3 protein. This sample has roughly 350,000 distinct CDR3 sequences, with around 15% found just once. This clonotype was detected a few times. Those patients with uncontrolled infection, other autoimmune disease, pregnancy or lactation were excluded.

Material: blood. This TCR was sampled from a middle-aged woman with Graves' ophthalmopathy. The chain couples TRBV12-3 or TRBV12-4 to TRBJ2-1, with TRBD2 identical over 12 bases. As DNA, the CDR3 is TGTGCCAGCAGTATCATAACTAGCGGGAGGTTAAATGAGCAGTTCTTC. Translation: CASSIITSGRLNEQFF.